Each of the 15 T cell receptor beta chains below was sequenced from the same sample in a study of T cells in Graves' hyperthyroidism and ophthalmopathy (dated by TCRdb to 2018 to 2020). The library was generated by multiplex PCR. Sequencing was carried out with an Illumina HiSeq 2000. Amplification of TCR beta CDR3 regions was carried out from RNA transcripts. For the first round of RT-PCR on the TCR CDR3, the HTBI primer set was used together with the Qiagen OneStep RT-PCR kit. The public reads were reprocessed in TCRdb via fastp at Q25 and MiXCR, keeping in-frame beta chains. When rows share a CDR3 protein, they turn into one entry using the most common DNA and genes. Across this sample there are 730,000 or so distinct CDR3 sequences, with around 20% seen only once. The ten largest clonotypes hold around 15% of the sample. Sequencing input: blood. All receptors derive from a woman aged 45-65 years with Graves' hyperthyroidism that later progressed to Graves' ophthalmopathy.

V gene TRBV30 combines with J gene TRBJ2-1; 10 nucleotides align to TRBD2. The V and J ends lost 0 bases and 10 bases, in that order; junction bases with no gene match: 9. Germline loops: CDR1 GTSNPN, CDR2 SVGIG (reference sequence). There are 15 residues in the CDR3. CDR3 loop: CAWSVWTSGLGEQFF. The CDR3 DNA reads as TGTGCCTGGAGTGTCTGGACTAGCGGCCTCGGGGAGCAGTTCTTC.

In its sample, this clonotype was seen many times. CDR3 amino acids: CASSLGTTHRSDTQYF. CDR3 sequence (DNA): TGTGCCAGCAGTTTGGGAACTACCCACCGATCAGATACGCAGTATTTT. V gene TRBV12-3 or TRBV12-4 combines with J gene TRBJ2-3; no reliable D call. V lost 3 bases, J lost 4 bases, and 17 bases lay in between. CDR3 length: 16 residues.

CDR3 region: CASSELQGLGEKLFF. DNA for the CDR3: TGTGCCAGCAGTGAATTACAGGGTCTTGGTGAAAAACTGTTTTTT. The gene calls are TRBV27 and TRBJ1-4; a possible D gene is TRBD1 (6 bases). The V gene lost 5 bases and the J gene lost 7 bases, with 17 bases spanning the gap. Germline V gives CDR1 MNHEY, CDR2 SMNVEV (reference sequence). The CDR3 sequence is 15 residues long.

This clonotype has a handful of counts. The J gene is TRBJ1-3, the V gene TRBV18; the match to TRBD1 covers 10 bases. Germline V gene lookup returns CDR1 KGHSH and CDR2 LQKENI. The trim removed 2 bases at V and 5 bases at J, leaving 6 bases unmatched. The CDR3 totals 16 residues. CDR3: CASSPIAGQGRNTIYF. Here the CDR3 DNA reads TGTGCCAGCTCACCAATTGCGGGACAGGGGAGAAACACCATATATTTT.

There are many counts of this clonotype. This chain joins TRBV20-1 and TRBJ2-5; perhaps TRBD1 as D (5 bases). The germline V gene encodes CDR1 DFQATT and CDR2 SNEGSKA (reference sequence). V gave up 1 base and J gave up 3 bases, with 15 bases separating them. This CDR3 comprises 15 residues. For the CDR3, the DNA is TGCAGTGCTAGAGGGGCAGGGTATTCGGAAGAGACCCAGTACTTC. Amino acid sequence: CSARGAGYSEETQYF.

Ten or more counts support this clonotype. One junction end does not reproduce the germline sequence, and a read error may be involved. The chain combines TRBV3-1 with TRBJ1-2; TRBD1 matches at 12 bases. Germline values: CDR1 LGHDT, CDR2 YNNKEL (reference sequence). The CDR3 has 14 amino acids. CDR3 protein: CASSQGQGARGYTF. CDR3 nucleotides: TGCGCCAGCAGCCAGGGACAGGGGGCGCGCGGCTACACCTTC.

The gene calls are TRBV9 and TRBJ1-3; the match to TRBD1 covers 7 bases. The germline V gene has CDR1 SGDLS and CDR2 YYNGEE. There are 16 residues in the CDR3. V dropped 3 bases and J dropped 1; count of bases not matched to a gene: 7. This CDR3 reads CASSGLDRQSGNTIYF. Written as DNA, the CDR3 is TGTGCCAGCAGCGGGCTGGACAGGCAATCTGGAAACACCATATATTTT. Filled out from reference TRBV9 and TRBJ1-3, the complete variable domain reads DSGVTQTPKHLITATGQRVTLRCSPRSGDLSVYWYQQSLDQGLQFLIQYYNGEERAKGNILERFSAQQFPDLHSELNLSSLELGDSALYFCASSGLDRQSGNTIYFGEGSWLTVV.

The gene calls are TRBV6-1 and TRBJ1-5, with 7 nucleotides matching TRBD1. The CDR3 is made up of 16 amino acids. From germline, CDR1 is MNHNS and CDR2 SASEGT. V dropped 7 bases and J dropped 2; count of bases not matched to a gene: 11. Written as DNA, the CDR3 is TGTGCCAGCAAAGCAGGGGGGGAGATCCGCAATCAGCCCCAGCATTTT. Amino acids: CASKAGGEIRNQPQHF.

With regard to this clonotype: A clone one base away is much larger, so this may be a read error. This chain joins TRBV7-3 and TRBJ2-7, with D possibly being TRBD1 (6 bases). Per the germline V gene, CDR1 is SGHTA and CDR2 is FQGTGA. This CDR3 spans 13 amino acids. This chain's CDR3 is CANSFSDRYEQYF. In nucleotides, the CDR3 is TGTGCCAACAGCTTTTCGGACAGATACGAGCAGTACTTC. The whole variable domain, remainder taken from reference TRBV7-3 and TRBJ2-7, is GAGVSQTPSNKVTEKGKYVELRCDPISGHTALYWYRQSLGQGPEFLIYFQGTGAADDSGLPNDRFFAVRPEGSVSTLKIQRTERGDSAVYLCANSFSDRYEQYFGPGTRLTVT.

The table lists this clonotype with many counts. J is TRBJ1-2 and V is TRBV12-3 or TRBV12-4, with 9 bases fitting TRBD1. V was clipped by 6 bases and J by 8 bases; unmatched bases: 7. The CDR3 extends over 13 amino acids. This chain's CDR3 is CASRQGTGRGYTF. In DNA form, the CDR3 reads TGTGCCAGCAGACAAGGGACAGGGCGAGGCTACACCTTC.

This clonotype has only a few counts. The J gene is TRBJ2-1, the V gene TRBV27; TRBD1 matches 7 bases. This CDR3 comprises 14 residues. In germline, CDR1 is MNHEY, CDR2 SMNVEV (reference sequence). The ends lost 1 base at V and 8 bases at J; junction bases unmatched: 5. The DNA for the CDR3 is TGTGCCAGCAGTTTATTACAGGGGTTCGATGAGCAGTTCTTC. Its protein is CASSLLQGFDEQFF.

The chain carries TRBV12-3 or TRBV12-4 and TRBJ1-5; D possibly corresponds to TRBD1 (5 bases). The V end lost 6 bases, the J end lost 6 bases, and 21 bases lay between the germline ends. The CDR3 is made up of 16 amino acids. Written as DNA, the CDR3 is TGTGCCAGCAGGAAGGGAGAACAGGTTCTGGGTCAGCCCCAGCATTTT. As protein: CASRKGEQVLGQPQHF.

The CDR3 sequence is CASSSGLAGALYEQYF. The CDR3, as DNA: TGTGCCAGCAGCTCCGGACTAGCGGGGGCCCTCTACGAGCAGTACTTC. The V gene is TRBV11-2, the J gene TRBJ2-7; 13 nucleotides align to TRBD2. The V gene end was trimmed by 4 bases and the J gene end by 3 bases; junction bases not matched to a gene: 6. The CDR3 length is 16 residues. CDR1 SGHAT and CDR2 FQNNGV come from the germline V gene.

CDR3 loop: CASSPGANPYEQYF. Here the CDR3 DNA reads TGTGCCAGCAGCCCGGGGGCTAATCCCTACGAGCAGTACTTC. The V call is TRBV7-9, the J call TRBJ2-7; tentatively, D is TRBD1 or TRBD2 (6 bases each). V was cut by 5 bases and J by 2 bases, with 13 bases left in between. The CDR3 contains 14 residues. Germline assignment: CDR1 SEHNR and CDR2 FQNEAQ (reference sequence).

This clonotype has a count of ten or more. CDR3 DNA: TGTGCCAGCCGGCCTGAAGTGAACACTGAAGCTTTCTTT. Its translation: CASRPEVNTEAFF. The chain is built from TRBV2 and TRBJ1-1; no reliable D call. This CDR3 comprises 13 residues. The V and J ends lost 8 bases and 0 bases respectively, with 10 bases between them. The germline V gene has CDR1 SNHLY and CDR2 FYNNEI.